One and the same sample provided the 7 T cell receptor beta chains below, sequenced in a study of T cell repertoires in cytomegalovirus infection. MiXCR, run by TCRdb on the reads, gives a single entry per CDR3 protein. The data show 550,000 to 850,000 distinct CDR3 sequences, about 30% seen once. No antigens are known for them. The specimen comprised cultured PBMCs, sampled from culture after CMV antigen stimulation. The receptors come from a human donor in good health (CMV status not recorded). Some clones in this sample may be carry-over from other donors' samples.

This clonotype was seen a handful of times. The chain has TRBV19 and TRBJ2-6, with a possible D match to TRBD2 (5 bases). Germline loops: CDR1 LNHDA, CDR2 SQIVND (reference sequence). The CDR3 runs 15 residues. The ends were cut back, 4 bases at V and 2 bases at J, with 9 bases in the middle. CDR3 residues: CASSTPGTGANVLTF. The CDR3 DNA reads TGTGCCAGTAGTACACCCGGGACTGGGGCCAACGTCCTGACTTTC.

This clonotype has a handful of counts. The chain links TRBV7-2 to TRBJ1-1; unclear D gene. The germline V and J ends were trimmed by 5 bases and 11 bases, with 18 bases remaining between them. CDR3 length: 13 amino acids. The germline V gene encodes CDR1 SGHTA and CDR2 FQGNSA. In DNA form, the CDR3 reads TGTGCCAGCAGCCCCAGGACGGGCTCGCCTGCTTTCTTT. Residues: CASSPRTGSPAFF.

In DNA form, the CDR3 reads TGTGCCAGCAGGCCCAGGGGGATTAGTGGCTACACCTTC. Translated, it gives CASRPRGISGYTF. The chain recombines TRBV2 with TRBJ1-2, with 7 bases lining up with TRBD1. Germline CDR1 reads SNHLY; CDR2 reads FYNNEI. Germline trimming cut 6 bases from V and 7 bases from J; bases unmatched to any gene: 8. CDR3 length: 13 amino acids.

This clonotype was picked up a small number of times. J is TRBJ2-7 and V is TRBV20-1; TRBD1 or TRBD2 may be the D gene (6 bases each). Looked up from germline, CDR1 is DFQATT and CDR2 is SNEGSKA (reference sequence). The CDR3 has 16 amino acids. V was trimmed by 4 bases and J by 3 bases, leaving 22 bases between them. The CDR3 here is CSAKALVGGTYYEQYF. The CDR3 DNA reads as TGCAGTGCTAAGGCTTTAGTAGGGGGGACTTACTACGAGCAGTACTTC.

The chain joins TRBV28 to TRBJ2-1; 8 bases are shared with TRBD2. From germline, CDR1 is MDHEN and CDR2 SYDVKM. With 8 bases clipped from V and 10 bases from J, the junction kept 7 bases outside the gene matches. CDR3 length equals 12 residues. CDR3 DNA: TGTGCCAGCGGGAGCGGGAGTTTGGAGCAGTTCTTC. Protein: CASGSGSLEQFF.

This clonotype has more than one count but fewer than ten. V gene TRBV7-2 combines with J gene TRBJ1-1; no clear D. The CDR3 runs to 16 residues. Between the trimmed V and J ends, which lost 1 base and 2 bases, there was a span of 14 bases. Looked up from germline, CDR1 is SGHTA and CDR2 is FQGNSA. CDR3 in DNA: TGTGCCAGCAGCTTAGTGTCGGGCAGATACAACACTGAAGCTTTCTTT. Translating it yields CASSLVSGRYNTEAFF.

This clonotype came up a few times. This rearrangement joins TRBV11-1 to TRBJ2-5, with 7 bases that match TRBD1. The CDR3 extends over 12 amino acids. CDR1 is SGHAT, CDR2 FQDESV, per germline (reference sequence). V shed 5 bases, J shed 7 bases, and the junction held 4 bases outside the gene matches. In DNA form, the CDR3 reads TGTGCCAGCAGCGGGACAGATGGGACCCAGTACTTC. The encoded protein is CASSGTDGTQYF.